This T cell receptor beta chain was documented in a study of T cells in Graves' hyperthyroidism and ophthalmopathy. With V trimmed by 2 bases and J by 0 bases, 10 bases remained unmatched. The CDR3 sequence is 19 residues long. The germline V gene encodes CDR1 SGHTA and CDR2 FQGTGA. RNA transcripts gave rise to amplified TCR beta CDR3 regions. The TCR CDR3 was amplified in a first-round RT-PCR using the HTBI primer set. One entry per CDR3 protein results from TCRdb running MiXCR on the multiplex PCR reads. The sample includes 250,000 to 350,000 distinct CDR3 sequences, around 17% of them seen just once. This clonotype has at least ten counts.

The gene calls are TRBV7-3 and TRBJ2-1; 10 bases line up with TRBD2. Sample: blood. The sequence came from a man in his thirties or forties with Graves' hyperthyroidism. The CDR3 DNA reads TGTGCCAGCAGCTTACTAGCGGGAGTGGGGGGGAGCTCCTACAATGAGCAGTTCTTC. Its protein product is CASSLLAGVGGSSYNEQFF.